Each of the 5 T cell receptor beta chains below was sequenced from the same sample in a study of cytomegalovirus exposure and HLA in healthy donors. Assay used: immunoSEQ multiplex PCR; TCRdb lists only in-frame clones, some missing. The data contain some 83,000 clones, 94% of them singletons. The material sequenced was PBMCs. These TCRs come from a woman aged 18 to 35 in good health and CMV-seronegative.

This chain links TRBV19 with TRBJ2-3; D is undetermined. This CDR3 is 13 amino acids long. Trimming took 6 bases from V and 5 from J, leaving 12 bases between them. Germline values: CDR1 LNHDA, CDR2 SQIVND (reference sequence). The CDR3 spells CASRASPGDTQYF. The DNA of the CDR3 is TGTGCCAGTAGGGCCTCCCCGGGAGATACGCAGTATTTT.

The rearrangement links TRBV30 to TRBJ2-2; D possibly corresponds to TRBD2 (6 bases). The CDR3 is 12 amino acids. Germline V gene lookup returns CDR1 GTSNPN and CDR2 SVGIG (reference sequence). V was clipped by 1 base and J by 6 bases, with 6 bases between them. The CDR3 nucleotides read TGTGCCTGGAGTGCGGGGGCCGGGGAGCTGTTTTTT. As protein: CAWSAGAGELFF. Drawing the rest from reference TRBV30 and TRBJ2-2, the complete variable domain is SQTIHQWPATLVQPVGSPLSLECTVEGTSNPNLYWYRQAAGRGLQLLFYSVGIGQISSEVPQNLSASRPQDRQFILSSKKLLLSDSGFYLCAWSAGAGELFFGEGSRLTVL.

J is TRBJ2-7 and V is TRBV19; 9 bases are a match to TRBD1. CDR1 and CDR2 (germline): LNHDA, SQIVND (reference sequence). Trimming at V came to 4 bases and at J to 5 bases, leaving 9 bases not matched to a gene. The CDR3 runs 15 residues. The CDR3 DNA is TGTGCCAGTAGTAAAACCGGGACAGGGTTTGACGAGCAGTACTTC. Protein sequence: CASSKTGTGFDEQYF.

This rearrangement joins TRBV30 to TRBJ1-5, with D possibly being TRBD1 (5 bases). CDR3 length equals 14 residues. Germline assignment: CDR1 GTSNPN and CDR2 SVGIG (reference sequence). V was pared by 2 bases and J by 3 bases, with 11 bases between. The CDR3 region is CAWSSQGNNQPQHF. In nucleotides, the CDR3 is TGTGCCTGGAGTTCGCAGGGAAACAATCAGCCCCAGCATTTT.

The V call is TRBV10-3, the J call TRBJ1-2; tentative D call: TRBD1 (6 bases). V was clipped by 2 bases and J by 4 bases, with 14 bases between them. In germline, CDR1 is ENHRY, CDR2 SYGVKD. The CDR3 runs to 15 residues. CDR3 residues: CAISEPWTEPYGYTF. The CDR3, as DNA: TGTGCCATCAGTGAGCCCTGGACAGAACCCTATGGCTACACCTTC.